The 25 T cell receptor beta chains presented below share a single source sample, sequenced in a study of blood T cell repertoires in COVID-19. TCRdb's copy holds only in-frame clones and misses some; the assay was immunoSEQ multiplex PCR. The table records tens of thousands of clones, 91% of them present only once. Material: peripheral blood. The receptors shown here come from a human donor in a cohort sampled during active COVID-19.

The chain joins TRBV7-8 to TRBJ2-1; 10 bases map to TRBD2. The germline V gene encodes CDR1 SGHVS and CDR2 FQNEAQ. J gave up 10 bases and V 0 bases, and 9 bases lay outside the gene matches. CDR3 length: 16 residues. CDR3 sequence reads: CASSLAATSGEREQFF. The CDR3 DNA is TGTGCCAGCAGCTTAGCCGCTACTAGCGGGGAGAGAGAGCAGTTCTTC.

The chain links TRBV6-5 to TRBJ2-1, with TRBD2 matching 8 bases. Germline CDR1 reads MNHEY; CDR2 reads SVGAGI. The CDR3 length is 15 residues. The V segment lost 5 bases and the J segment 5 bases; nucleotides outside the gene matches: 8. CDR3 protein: CASSRSGTRHNEQFF. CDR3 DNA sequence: TGTGCCAGCAGTCGTAGCGGGACCCGACACAATGAGCAGTTCTTC.

The CDR3 region is CSVGSGQQTQYF. CDR3 nucleotide sequence: TGCAGCGTTGGTTCGGGTCAGCAGACCCAGTACTTC. V is TRBV29-1 and J is TRBJ2-5; D not certain. Per the germline V gene, CDR1 is SQVTM and CDR2 is ANQGSEA. The CDR3 is 12 amino acids. V was shortened by 4 bases and J by 6 bases, with 12 bases between the two germline ends.

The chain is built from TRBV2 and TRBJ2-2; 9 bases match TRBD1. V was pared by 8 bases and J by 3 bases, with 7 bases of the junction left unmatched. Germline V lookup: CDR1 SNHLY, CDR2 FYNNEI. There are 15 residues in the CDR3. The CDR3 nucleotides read TGTGCCAGCTTCCGGGACAGGGCCTACACCGGGGAGCTGTTTTTT. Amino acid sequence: CASFRDRAYTGELFF.

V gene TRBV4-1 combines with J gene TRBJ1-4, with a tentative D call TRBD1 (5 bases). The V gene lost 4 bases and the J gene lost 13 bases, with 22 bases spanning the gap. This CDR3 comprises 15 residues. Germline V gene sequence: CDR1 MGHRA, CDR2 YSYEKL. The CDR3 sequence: CASSRFAPKAGGLFF. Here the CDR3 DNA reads TGCGCCAGCAGCCGCTTCGCTCCTAAGGCGGGGGGACTGTTTTTT.

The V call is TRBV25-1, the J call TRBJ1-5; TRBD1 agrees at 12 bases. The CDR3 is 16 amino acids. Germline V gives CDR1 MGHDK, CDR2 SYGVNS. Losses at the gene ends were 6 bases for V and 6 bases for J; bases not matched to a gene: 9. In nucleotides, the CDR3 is TGTGCCAGCAGCGGTCCCGGGACAGGGGGCCGTCAGCCCCAGCATTTT. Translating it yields CASSGPGTGGRQPQHF.

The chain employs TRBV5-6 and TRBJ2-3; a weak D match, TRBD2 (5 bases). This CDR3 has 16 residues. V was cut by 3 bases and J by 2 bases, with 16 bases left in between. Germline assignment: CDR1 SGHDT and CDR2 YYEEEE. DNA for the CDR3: TGTGCCAGCAGCTGGAGTGGACTGAGCAACACAGATACGCAGTATTTT. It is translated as CASSWSGLSNTDTQYF. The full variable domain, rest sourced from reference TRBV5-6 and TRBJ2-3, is DAGVTQSPTHLIKTRGQQVTLRCSPKSGHDTVSWYQQALGQGPQFIFQYYEEEERQRGNFPDRFSGHQFPNYSSELNVNALLLGDSALYLCASSWSGLSNTDTQYFGPGTRLTVL.

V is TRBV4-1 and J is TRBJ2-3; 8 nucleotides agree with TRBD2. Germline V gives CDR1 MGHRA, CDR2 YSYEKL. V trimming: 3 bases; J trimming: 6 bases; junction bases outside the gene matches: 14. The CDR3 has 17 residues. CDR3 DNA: TGCGCCAGCAGCCAGGCACCCTCGGGGGGGGCGGGGGATACGCAGTATTTT. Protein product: CASSQAPSGGAGDTQYF.

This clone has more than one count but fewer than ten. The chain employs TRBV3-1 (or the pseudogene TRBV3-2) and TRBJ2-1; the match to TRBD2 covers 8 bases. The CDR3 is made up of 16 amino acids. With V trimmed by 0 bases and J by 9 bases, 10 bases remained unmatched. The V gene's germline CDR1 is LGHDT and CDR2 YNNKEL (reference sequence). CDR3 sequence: CASSQEVAAGVPEQFF. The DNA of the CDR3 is TGTGCCAGCAGCCAAGAGGTTGCAGCGGGAGTCCCTGAGCAGTTCTTC.

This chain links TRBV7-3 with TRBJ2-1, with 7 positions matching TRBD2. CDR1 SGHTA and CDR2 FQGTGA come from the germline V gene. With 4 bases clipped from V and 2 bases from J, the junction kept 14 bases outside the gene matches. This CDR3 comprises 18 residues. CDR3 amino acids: CASSSNISGTITYNEQFF. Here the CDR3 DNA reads TGTGCCAGCAGCTCTAATATATCCGGGACTATTACCTACAATGAGCAGTTCTTC.

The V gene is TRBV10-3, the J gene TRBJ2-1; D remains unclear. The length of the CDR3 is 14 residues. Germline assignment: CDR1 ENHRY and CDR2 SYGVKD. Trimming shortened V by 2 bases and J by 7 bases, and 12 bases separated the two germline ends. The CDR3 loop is CAISEPQTGNEQFF. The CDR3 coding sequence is TGTGCCATCAGTGAGCCCCAAACCGGGAATGAGCAGTTCTTC.

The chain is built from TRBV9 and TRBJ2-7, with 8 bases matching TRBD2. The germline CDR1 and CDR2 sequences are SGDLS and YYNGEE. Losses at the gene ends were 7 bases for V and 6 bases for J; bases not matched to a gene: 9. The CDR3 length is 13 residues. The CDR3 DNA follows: TGTGCCAGCTTCGGACTAGCAGCCTGCGAGCAGTACTTC. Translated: CASFGLAACEQYF.

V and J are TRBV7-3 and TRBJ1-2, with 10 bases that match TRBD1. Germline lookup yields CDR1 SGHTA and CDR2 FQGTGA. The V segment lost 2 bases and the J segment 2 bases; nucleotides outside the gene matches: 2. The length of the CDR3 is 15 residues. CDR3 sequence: CASSLGTGDNYGYTF. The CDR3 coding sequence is TGTGCCAGCAGCTTAGGGACAGGGGACAACTATGGCTACACCTTC. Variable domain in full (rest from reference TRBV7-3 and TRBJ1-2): GAGVSQTPSNKVTEKGKYVELRCDPISGHTALYWYRQSLGQGPEFLIYFQGTGAADDSGLPNDRFFAVRPEGSVSTLKIQRTERGDSAVYLCASSLGTGDNYGYTFGSGTRLTVV.

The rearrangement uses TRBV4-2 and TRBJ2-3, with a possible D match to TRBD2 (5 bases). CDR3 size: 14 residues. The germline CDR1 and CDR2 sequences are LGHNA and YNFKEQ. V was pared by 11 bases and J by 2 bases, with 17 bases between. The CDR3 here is CACGPGTNTDTQYF. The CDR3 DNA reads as TGTGCCTGCGGCCCGGGAACCAACACAGATACGCAGTATTTT.

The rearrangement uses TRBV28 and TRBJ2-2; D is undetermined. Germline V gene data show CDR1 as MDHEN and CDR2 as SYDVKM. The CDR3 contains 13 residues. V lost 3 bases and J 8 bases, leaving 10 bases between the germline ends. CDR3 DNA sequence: TGTGCCAGCAGTTTGCAGGTCGAGGGGGAGCTGTTTTTT. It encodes CASSLQVEGELFF.

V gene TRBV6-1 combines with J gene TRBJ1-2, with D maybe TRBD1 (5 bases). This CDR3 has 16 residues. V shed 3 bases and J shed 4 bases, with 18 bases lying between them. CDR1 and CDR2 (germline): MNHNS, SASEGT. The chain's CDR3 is CASSDRTTDRFYGYTF. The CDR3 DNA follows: TGTGCCAGCAGTGATAGGACAACGGACCGCTTCTATGGCTACACCTTC.

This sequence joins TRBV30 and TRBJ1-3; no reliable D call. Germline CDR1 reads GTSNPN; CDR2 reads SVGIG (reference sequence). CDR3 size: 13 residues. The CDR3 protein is CAVTESSGNTIYF. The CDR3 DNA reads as TGTGCTGTGACTGAGAGCTCTGGAAACACCATATATTTT. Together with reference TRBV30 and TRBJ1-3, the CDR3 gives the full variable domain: SQTIHQWPATLVQPVGSPLSLECTVEGTSNPNLYWYRQAAGRGLQLLFYSVGIGQISSEVPQNLSASRPQDRQFILSSKKLLLSDSGFYLCAVTESSGNTIYFGEGSWLTVV.

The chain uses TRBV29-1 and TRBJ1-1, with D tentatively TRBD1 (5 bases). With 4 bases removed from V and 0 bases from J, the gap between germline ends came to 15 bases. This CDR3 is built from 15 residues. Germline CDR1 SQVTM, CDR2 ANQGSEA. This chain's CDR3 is CSVAGGWGMNTEAFF. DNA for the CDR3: TGCAGCGTTGCTGGGGGGTGGGGGATGAACACTGAAGCTTTCTTT.

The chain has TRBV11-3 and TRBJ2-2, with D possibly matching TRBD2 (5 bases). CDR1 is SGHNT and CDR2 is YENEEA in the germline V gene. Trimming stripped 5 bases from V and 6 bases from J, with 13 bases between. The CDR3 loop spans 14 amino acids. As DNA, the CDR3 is TGTGCCAGCAGCCCCGTCGCGGGCCCCGGGGAGCTGTTTTTT. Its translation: CASSPVAGPGELFF.

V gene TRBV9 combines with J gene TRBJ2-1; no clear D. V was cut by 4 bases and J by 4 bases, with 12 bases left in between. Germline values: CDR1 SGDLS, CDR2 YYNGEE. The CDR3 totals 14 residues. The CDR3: CASSPQVSYNEQFF. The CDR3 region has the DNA TGTGCCAGCAGCCCCCAGGTGTCTTACAATGAGCAGTTCTTC.

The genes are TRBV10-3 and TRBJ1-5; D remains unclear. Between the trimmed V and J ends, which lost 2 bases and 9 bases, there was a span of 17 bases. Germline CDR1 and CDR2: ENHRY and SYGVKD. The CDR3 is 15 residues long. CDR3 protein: CAISEGVLGVGPQHF. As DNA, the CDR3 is TGTGCCATCAGTGAGGGCGTCCTGGGCGTCGGGCCCCAGCATTTT.

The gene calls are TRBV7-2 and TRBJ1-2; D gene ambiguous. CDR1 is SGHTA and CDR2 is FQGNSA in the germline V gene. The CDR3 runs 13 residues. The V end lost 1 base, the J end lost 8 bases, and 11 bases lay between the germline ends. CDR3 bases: TGTGCCAGCAGCTTAGAGTTCGGGAGCGGCTACACCTTC. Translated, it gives CASSLEFGSGYTF.

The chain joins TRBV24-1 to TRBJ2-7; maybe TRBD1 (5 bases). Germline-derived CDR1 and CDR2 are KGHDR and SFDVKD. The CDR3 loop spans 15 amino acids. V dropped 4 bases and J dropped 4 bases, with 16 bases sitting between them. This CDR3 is CATSDARQPTYEQYF. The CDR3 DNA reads TGTGCCACCAGTGACGCGAGACAGCCAACATACGAGCAGTACTTC.

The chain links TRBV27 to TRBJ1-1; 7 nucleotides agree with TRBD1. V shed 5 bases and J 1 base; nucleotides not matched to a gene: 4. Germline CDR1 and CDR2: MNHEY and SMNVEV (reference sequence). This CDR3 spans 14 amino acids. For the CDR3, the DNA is TGTGCCAGCAGTCCGACAGGGACGAACACTGAAGCTTTCTTT. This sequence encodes CASSPTGTNTEAFF.

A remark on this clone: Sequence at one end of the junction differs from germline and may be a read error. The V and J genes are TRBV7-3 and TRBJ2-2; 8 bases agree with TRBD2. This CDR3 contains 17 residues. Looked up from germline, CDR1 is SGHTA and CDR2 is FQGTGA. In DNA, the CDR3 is TGTGCCAGCAGCTTTATAGCGGGAAACCCGAACGCCGGGGAGCTGTTTTTT. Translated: CASSFIAGNPNAGELFF.